These 14 T cell receptor beta chains originate from one sample sequenced in a study of early T cells in non-severe SARS-CoV-2 infection. TCRdb ran MiXCR on the 5' RACE reads and lists one entry per CDR3 protein. The sample has 25,000 to 35,000 distinct CDR3 sequences, approximately 5.2% seen once; the top ten hold approximately 5%. Sequenced input: whole blood. These TCRs come from an adult who was a healthcare worker with PCR-confirmed SARS-CoV-2 infection or an uninfected control (not recorded which).

This clonotype occurred many times. DNA for the CDR3: TGTGCCAGCAGCTTAGCGGGACTAGGCCCCTACAATGAGCAGTTCTTC. It codes for CASSLAGLGPYNEQFF. The chain joins TRBV7-8 to TRBJ2-1, with 8 positions matching TRBD2. The length of the CDR3 is 16 residues. Germline CDR1 SGHVS, CDR2 FQNEAQ. Unmatched junction bases numbered 3, after V lost 0 bases and J lost 2 bases.

This clonotype was seen many times. This chain uses TRBV12-3 or TRBV12-4 with TRBJ2-7; TRBD1 matches at 8 bases. The CDR3 is 14 residues long. The V and J ends lost 3 bases and 5 bases, in that order; junction bases with no gene match: 6. DNA for the CDR3: TGTGCCAGCAGTTTTGGGCAGGGGGCAAACGAGCAGTACTTC. Translating it yields CASSFGQGANEQYF.

This clonotype was picked up many times. The V call is TRBV5-4, the J call TRBJ2-7; 7 nucleotides line up with TRBD1. CDR3 size: 15 residues. CDR1 and CDR2 from the germline V gene are SGHNT and YYREEE (reference sequence). After removal of 4 bases from V and 5 bases from J, the junction contained 12 bases not matched to a gene. CDR3 amino acids: CASSGRPQGDDEQYF. The CDR3 DNA reads as TGTGCCAGCAGCGGCCGGCCCCAGGGGGATGACGAGCAGTACTTC.

This clonotype showed up many times. The chain uses TRBV28 and TRBJ1-2; TRBD1 might be the D (5 bases). Germline-derived CDR1 and CDR2 are MDHEN and SYDVKM. The CDR3 runs to 15 residues. Trimming removed 5 bases from V and 4 bases from J, with 17 bases in between. CDR3 DNA sequence: TGTGCCAGCAGTCGATTTGGGGCTGTTATCTATGGCTACACCTTC. Translated, it gives CASSRFGAVIYGYTF.

This clonotype was counted many times. V gene TRBV18 combines with J gene TRBJ1-1; D ambiguous. This CDR3 is built from 15 residues. V was shortened by 3 bases and J by 1 base, with 12 bases between the two germline ends. Germline lookup yields CDR1 KGHSH and CDR2 LQKENI. CDR3 sequence: CASSPSFNGNTEAFF. The CDR3 region has the DNA TGTGCCAGCTCACCCTCTTTTAATGGGAACACTGAAGCTTTCTTT. Full variable domain (missing parts from reference TRBV18 and TRBJ1-1): NAGVMQNPRHLVRRRGQEARLRCSPMKGHSHVYWYRQLPEEGLKFMVYLQKENIIDESGMPKERFSAEFPKEGPSILRIQQVVRGDSAAYFCASSPSFNGNTEAFFGQGTRLTVV.

This clonotype was seen at least ten times. This chain's CDR3 is CSAREGGSQETQYF. The CDR3 DNA sequence: TGCAGTGCTAGAGAAGGTGGGAGCCAAGAGACCCAGTACTTC. The gene calls are TRBV20-1 and TRBJ2-5, with D tentatively TRBD2 (5 bases). Trimming shortened V by 0 bases and J by 1 base, and 9 bases separated the two germline ends. Germline V gene sequence: CDR1 DFQATT, CDR2 SNEGSKA (reference sequence). The CDR3 sequence is 14 residues long.

This clonotype was seen at least ten times. V is TRBV20-1 and J is TRBJ1-1; no firm D call. Germline CDR1 is DFQATT and CDR2 is SNEGSKA (reference sequence). Trimming took 6 bases from V and 6 from J, leaving 11 bases between them. This CDR3 spans 11 amino acids. CDR3 DNA: TGCAGTGCGTTAAGAGGGTCTGAAGCTTTCTTT. It translates to CSALRGSEAFF.

This clonotype has ten or more counts. The V gene is TRBV4-3, the J gene TRBJ2-2; D gene ambiguous. V was trimmed by 0 bases and J by 4 bases, leaving 12 bases between them. The CDR3 extends over 16 amino acids. Germline V gives CDR1 LGHNA, CDR2 YSLEER. The CDR3 sequence: CASSQESTALTGELFF. The CDR3 nucleotides read TGCGCCAGCAGCCAAGAGTCAACAGCCCTCACCGGGGAGCTGTTTTTT.

This clonotype was counted ten times or more. The chain couples TRBV2 to TRBJ1-5, with D unclear. The CDR3 runs to 14 residues. Germline V CDR1 and CDR2: SNHLY, FYNNEI. The V gene lost 2 bases and the J gene lost 0 bases, with 5 bases spanning the gap. CDR3 sequence: CASSEQYSNQPQHF. DNA of the CDR3: TGTGCCAGCAGTGAACAGTATAGCAATCAGCCCCAGCATTTT.

This clonotype was observed many times. V usage is TRBV15 and J usage is TRBJ2-5; TRBD1 matches at 9 bases. The CDR3 loop spans 15 amino acids. The germline V gene has CDR1 LNHNV and CDR2 YYDKDF (reference sequence). V dropped 1 base and J dropped 2; count of bases not matched to a gene: 2. The CDR3, as DNA: TGTGCCACCAGCAGAGGGGGACAGGGACAAGAGACCCAGTACTTC. Its protein is CATSRGGQGQETQYF.

Many counts were recorded for this clonotype. This chain connects TRBV20-1 to TRBJ1-5, with TRBD1 as a possible D gene (5 bases). The germline V gene encodes CDR1 DFQATT and CDR2 SNEGSKA (reference sequence). The CDR3 has 13 residues. The V gene lost 1 base and the J gene lost 7 bases, with 11 bases spanning the gap. CDR3 residues: CSARVQVGQPQHF. The CDR3 DNA reads TGCAGTGCTAGAGTACAGGTAGGCCAGCCCCAGCATTTT.

The table lists this clonotype with a few counts. The chain couples TRBV19 to TRBJ2-7; 7 nucleotides agree with TRBD2. From germline, CDR1 is LNHDA and CDR2 SQIVND (reference sequence). The ends lost 5 bases at V and 9 bases at J; junction bases unmatched: 16. The CDR3 extends over 15 amino acids. The CDR3 DNA reads as TGTGCCAGTAGTCTCACCGGGACTACGTCGGTCGGGCAGTACGTC. Encoded protein: CASSLTGTTSVGQYV.

Many counts were recorded for this clonotype. The chain recombines TRBV11-2 with TRBJ2-6; D perhaps matches TRBD2 (6 bases). CDR1 SGHAT and CDR2 FQNNGV come from the germline V gene. This CDR3 has 18 residues. Deletions cut 1 base from V and 0 bases from J, with 13 bases between. CDR3: CASSLAGGTVSGANVLTF. The DNA for the CDR3 is TGTGCCAGCAGCTTAGCTGGAGGGACGGTCTCTGGGGCCAACGTCCTGACTTTC. The full variable domain, with the rest looked up from reference TRBV11-2 and TRBJ2-6, is EAGVAQSPRYKIIEKRQSVAFWCNPISGHATLYWYQQILGQGPKLLIQFQNNGVVDDSQLPKDRFSAERLKGVDSTLKIQPAKLEDSAVYLCASSLAGGTVSGANVLTFGAGSRLTVL.

This clonotype was observed at least ten times. V and J are TRBV3-1 and TRBJ2-3; no definite D call. Germline V gives CDR1 LGHDT, CDR2 YNNKEL (reference sequence). This CDR3 has 15 residues. Trimming removed 2 bases from V and 2 bases from J, with 11 bases in between. DNA of the CDR3: TGTGCCAGCAGCCAACGGTGGACGGTCACAGATACGCAGTATTTT. It translates to CASSQRWTVTDTQYF.